Each of the 23 T cell receptor beta chains below was sequenced from the same sample in a study of CD8+CD57+ T cells in acquired aplastic anemia. Genomic DNA constituted the template upon which TCR beta VDJ and CDR3 profiling was performed. TCRdb re-called the reads through MiXCR, storing one row per CDR3 protein. This sample has roughly 58,000 distinct CDR3 sequences; around 55% occur once, and the top ten carry 2.5%. The sequencing input was sorted CD4+, CD8+, or CD8+CD57+ T cells (not recorded which) from PBMCs. The receptors shown here come from a human donor in good health, serving as a control.

This clonotype has a count of ten or more. The chain uses TRBV20-1 and TRBJ1-3; 9 bases agree with TRBD1. V was pared by 0 bases and J by 2 bases, with 5 bases of the junction left unmatched. The CDR3 sequence is 16 residues long. The germline V gene encodes CDR1 DFQATT and CDR2 SNEGSKA (reference sequence). The CDR3 coding sequence is TGCAGTGCTAGAGAACCCACAGGGGGCACTGGAAACACCATATATTTT. Its protein is CSAREPTGGTGNTIYF.

This clonotype is a singleton in its sample. The chain joins TRBV29-1 to TRBJ2-7, with TRBD1 identical over 10 bases. The V gene end was trimmed by 7 bases and the J gene end by 5 bases; junction bases not matched to a gene: 8. Germline V gene lookup returns CDR1 SQVTM and CDR2 ANQGSEA. The CDR3 loop spans 13 amino acids. CDR3 protein: CSARDRGQNEQYF. For the CDR3, the DNA is TGCAGCGCTCGGGACAGGGGACAGAACGAGCAGTACTTC.

The chain recombines TRBV29-1 with TRBJ2-7; D gene uncertain. This CDR3 comprises 13 residues. V was cut by 6 bases and J by 4 bases, with 16 bases left in between. Germline CDR1 and CDR2: SQVTM and ANQGSEA. CDR3 DNA: TGCAGCGTGTCTGTTGCAGGCCCTTACGAGCAGTACTTC. Its protein product is CSVSVAGPYEQYF.

The CDR3 region is CASSLAALQSEQYF. The DNA for the CDR3 is TGTGCCAGCAGCTTAGCCGCTTTACAGAGCGAGCAGTACTTC. The chain couples TRBV7-9 to TRBJ2-7; D not resolved. The CDR3 is made up of 14 amino acids. The V gene lost 0 bases and the J gene lost 6 bases, with 12 bases spanning the gap. CDR1 and CDR2 (germline): SEHNR, FQNEAQ (reference sequence).

This clonotype was detected ten times or more. The rearrangement uses TRBV28 and TRBJ1-5; unclear D gene. The germline V gene has CDR1 MDHEN and CDR2 SYDVKM. V lost 3 bases and J 2 bases, leaving 5 bases between the germline ends. The CDR3 runs 13 residues. CDR3 bases: TGTGCCAGCAGTTTTTCAGGCAATCAGCCCCAGCATTTT. It encodes CASSFSGNQPQHF.

The chain combines TRBV20-1 with TRBJ1-2; D is perhaps TRBD1 (6 bases). The V and J ends lost 0 bases and 7 bases respectively, with 15 bases between them. The CDR3 is 14 amino acids. The V gene's germline CDR1 is DFQATT and CDR2 SNEGSKA (reference sequence). CDR3 sequence: CSARDRQVRSGYTF. The CDR3 DNA sequence: TGCAGTGCTAGAGATCGACAGGTTCGTAGTGGCTACACCTTC.

This clonotype was counted at least ten times. This sequence joins TRBV19 and TRBJ1-2; D is possibly TRBD1 (6 bases). Germline V gene data show CDR1 as LNHDA and CDR2 as SQIVND (reference sequence). The CDR3 is made up of 15 amino acids. Trimming left V 6 bases short and J 3 bases short, with 17 bases between. The CDR3 loop reads CASSPPDRSYYGYTF. The CDR3 DNA reads TGTGCCAGTAGCCCACCGGACAGAAGTTACTATGGCTACACCTTC.

The chain employs TRBV3-1 and TRBJ1-2; D remains ambiguous. Germline values: CDR1 LGHDT, CDR2 YNNKEL (reference sequence). V lost 8 bases, J lost 5 bases, and 12 bases lay in between. This CDR3 region has 12 residues. The CDR3 region is CASLARDYGYTF. The CDR3 region has the DNA TGTGCCAGCCTTGCGAGGGATTATGGCTACACCTTC.

The genes are TRBV6-2 or TRBV6-3 and TRBJ2-3, with 7 nucleotides matching TRBD2. CDR1 and CDR2 from the germline V gene are MNHEY and SVGEGT. Unmatched junction bases numbered 10, after V lost 5 bases and J lost 2 bases. The CDR3 is 16 residues long. CDR3 coding DNA: TGTGCCAGCAGTCCCTACCGAAGGGACTACACAGATACGCAGTATTTT. As protein: CASSPYRRDYTDTQYF.

V and J are TRBV11-3 and TRBJ2-7; 8 nucleotides match TRBD2. Germline lookup yields CDR1 SGHNT and CDR2 YENEEA. With V trimmed by 7 bases and J by 4 bases, 12 bases remained unmatched. This CDR3 is 15 amino acids long. Written as DNA, the CDR3 is TGTGCCAGCACCCCCCTTGGCGGGAGGACTTACGAGCAGTACTTC. As protein: CASTPLGGRTYEQYF.

CDR3 sequence: CAVGIGGGGAYEQYF. The CDR3 DNA follows: TGTGCCGTGGGCATCGGGGGCGGGGGGGCCTACGAGCAGTACTTC. This sequence joins TRBV10-3 and TRBJ2-7, with 9 bases lining up with TRBD2. V lost 11 bases to trimming and J lost 2 bases; unmatched junction nucleotides: 13. Looked up from germline, CDR1 is ENHRY and CDR2 is SYGVKD. This CDR3 has 15 amino acids.

This clonotype occurred many times. The rearrangement joins TRBV19 to TRBJ2-7; 10 bases align to TRBD1. The germline V gene encodes CDR1 LNHDA and CDR2 SQIVND (reference sequence). The CDR3 sequence is 15 residues long. Germline trimming cut 5 bases from V and 0 bases from J; bases unmatched to any gene: 4. CDR3 residues: CASSRGQGDSYEQYF. CDR3 bases: TGTGCCAGTAGTCGCGGACAGGGGGACTCCTACGAGCAGTACTTC.

This clonotype was counted only a few times. The V call is TRBV2, the J call TRBJ1-1, with D possibly being TRBD1 (6 bases). V was shortened by 7 bases and J by 1 base, with 13 bases between the two germline ends. Germline V CDR1 and CDR2: SNHLY, FYNNEI. The CDR3 spans 14 residues. CDR3 sequence (DNA): TGTGCCAGCACCTCGATGGGGGCGAACACTGAAGCTTTCTTT. It yields the protein CASTSMGANTEAFF. Full variable domain (rest looked up from reference TRBV2 and TRBJ1-1): EPEVTQTPSHQVTQMGQEVILRCVPISNHLYFYWYRQILGQKVEFLVSFYNNEISEKSEIFDDQFSVERPDGSNFTLKIRSTKLEDSAMYFCASTSMGANTEAFFGQGTRLTVV.

The chain links TRBV12-3 or TRBV12-4 to TRBJ1-5; D is unclear. Trimming shortened V by 8 bases and J by 9 bases, and 11 bases separated the two germline ends. The CDR3 covers 11 residues. The CDR3 DNA sequence: TGTGCCAGCGGGTACAACGGGCCCCAGCATTTT. Residues: CASGYNGPQHF.

This rearrangement joins TRBV19 to TRBJ1-6; unclear D gene. CDR1 LNHDA and CDR2 SQIVND come from the germline V gene (reference sequence). The CDR3 has 15 amino acids. Trimming left V 9 bases short and J 5 bases short, with 17 bases between. The CDR3 nucleotides read TGTGCCAGCAGCTTAGTCAGACGCGATAATTCACCCCTCCACTTT. Its protein product is CASSLVRRDNSPLHF.

This clonotype has at least ten counts. The chain is built from TRBV27 and TRBJ2-5; 9 bases line up with TRBD2. V shed 10 bases, J shed 4 bases, and the junction held 13 bases outside the gene matches. CDR1 MNHEY and CDR2 SMNVEV come from the germline V gene (reference sequence). The CDR3 is 15 residues long. CDR3 protein: CANPPREGNRETQYF. CDR3 nucleotides: TGTGCCAACCCACCGCGGGAGGGAAATAGAGAGACCCAGTACTTC.

This clonotype was counted ten times or more. The gene calls are TRBV20-1 and TRBJ1-2; D is uncertain. CDR3 length: 12 amino acids. V gave up 0 bases and J gave up 10 bases, with 12 bases separating them. From germline, CDR1 is DFQATT and CDR2 SNEGSKA (reference sequence). CDR3 loop: CSARDPFDDYTF. The CDR3 DNA sequence: TGCAGTGCTAGAGATCCATTCGATGACTACACCTTC.

About this clonotype: The junction differs from germline at one of its ends, possibly a read error. The chain has TRBV20-1 and TRBJ2-7, with TRBD1 identical over 8 bases. This CDR3 contains 15 residues. Per germline, CDR1 DFQATT and CDR2 SNEGSKA (reference sequence). The CDR3 DNA sequence: TGCAGTGCCAGAGATCTCCAGGGGGCCGACTACGAGCAGTACTTC. Translation gives CSARDLQGADYEQYF.

This chain joins TRBV10-2 and TRBJ2-7; 11 positions match TRBD2. Germline V gene sequence: CDR1 WSHSY, CDR2 SAAADI. There are 14 residues in the CDR3. With 3 bases clipped from V and 9 bases from J, the junction kept 7 bases outside the gene matches. CDR3 coding DNA: TGCGCCAGCAGTGAAGTAGCGGGAGGGCGAGGGCAGTACTTC. Protein product: CASSEVAGGRGQYF.

This rearrangement joins TRBV10-3 to TRBJ2-2; 8 bases are a match to TRBD1. Germline CDR1 is ENHRY and CDR2 is SYGVKD. This CDR3 spans 13 amino acids. The V segment lost 3 bases and the J segment 7 bases; nucleotides outside the gene matches: 1. The CDR3 sequence: CAISDDRGGELFF. The DNA for the CDR3 is TGTGCCATCAGTGATGACAGGGGCGGGGAGCTGTTTTTT.

A few counts support this clonotype. The conserved phenylalanine or tryptophan normally closing the CDR3 is absent here, so this likely arose from a read error. The chain couples TRBV5-1 to TRBJ1-2; D uncertain. The CDR3 length is 15 residues. Trimming took 1 base from V and 4 from J, leaving 14 bases between them. Germline CDR1 is SGHRS and CDR2 is YFSETQ. The CDR3 DNA sequence: TGCGCCAGCAGCTTGAATATGGGCACCCGCTATGGCTACACCTCC. Translated: CASSLNMGTRYGYTS.

This clonotype qualifies as medium-sized. The chain has TRBV19 and TRBJ1-1; no clear D gene. V was clipped by 3 bases and J by 1 base, with 9 bases between them. In germline, CDR1 is LNHDA, CDR2 SQIVND (reference sequence). There are 14 residues in the CDR3. CDR3 in DNA: TGTGCCAGTAGTATCCGGACGGGGAACACTGAAGCTTTCTTT. This gives the protein CASSIRTGNTEAFF.

The V and J genes are TRBV10-1 and TRBJ1-1, with D maybe TRBD1 (6 bases). CDR3 size: 18 residues. With 2 bases removed from V and 4 bases from J, the gap between germline ends came to 23 bases. Germline lookup yields CDR1 WNHNN and CDR2 SYGVQD (reference sequence). The CDR3 sequence is CASSEVGDRSTTGTEAFF. For the CDR3, the DNA is TGCGCCAGCAGTGAGGTCGGCGACAGGTCCACAACAGGCACTGAAGCTTTCTTT.